The 20 T cell receptor beta chains below come from one sample, sequenced in a study of beta chain features in type 1 diabetes. Of the isolated RNA, all was reverse transcribed, and so the sequenced material was expressed TCRB transcripts. Sequencing used immunoSEQ multiplex PCR; TCRdb keeps in-frame clones, though not all of them. Here the sample spans around 300,000 clones, approximately 15% being singletons. The sequencing input was central memory CD4+ T cells from blood. Receptors were obtained from a young man in good health.

This clone was found a few times. The chain employs TRBV4-3 and TRBJ2-1; D is possibly TRBD2 (6 bases). V was cut by 3 bases and J by 9 bases, with 18 bases left in between. Germline CDR1 reads LGHNA; CDR2 reads YSLEER. This CDR3 comprises 15 residues. The CDR3 DNA reads TGCGCCAGCAGCCAGGGGCGGGATTATCTCAGTGAGCAGTTCTTC. This gives the protein CASSQGRDYLSEQFF.

This clone occurred a few times. The J gene is TRBJ1-5, the V gene TRBV11-3, with 7 bases that match TRBD1. The CDR3 sequence is 15 residues long. Germline CDR1 is SGHNT and CDR2 is YENEEA. The V gene end was trimmed by 2 bases and the J gene end by 6 bases; junction bases not matched to a gene: 7. The DNA of the CDR3 is TGTGCCAGCAGCTTATCGGGACAGAGGAGTCAGCCCCAGCATTTT. Translated: CASSLSGQRSQPQHF.

There are a few counts of this clone. The rearrangement links TRBV9 to TRBJ2-7, with 8 bases matching TRBD2. Germline values: CDR1 SGDLS, CDR2 YYNGEE. Trimming removed 4 bases from V and 2 bases from J; junction bases left unmatched: 11. The CDR3 spans 16 residues. The CDR3 protein is CASSPRGSGGTYEQYF. The CDR3, as DNA: TGTGCCAGCAGCCCACGAGGAAGCGGGGGTACCTACGAGCAGTACTTC.

This chain connects TRBV12-5 to TRBJ1-1; no definite D call. Germline loops: CDR1 LGHNT, CDR2 FRNRAP. This CDR3 has 12 residues. V lost 7 bases and J 2 bases, leaving 8 bases between the germline ends. The CDR3 region has the DNA TGTGCTAGTGAGAGTTTAAACACTGAAGCTTTCTTT. Translating it yields CASESLNTEAFF.

This clone has at least ten counts. The chain carries TRBV2 and TRBJ2-4; D might be TRBD2 (6 bases). The CDR3 sequence is 13 residues long. V was pared by 6 bases and J by 2 bases, with 8 bases between. Germline loops: CDR1 SNHLY, CDR2 FYNNEI. CDR3 in amino acids: CASSRDSKNIQYF. In nucleotides, the CDR3 is TGTGCCAGCAGCAGGGACTCCAAAAACATTCAGTACTTC.

This clone was detected only once. The chain joins TRBV9 to TRBJ1-1; D is uncertain. The CDR3 has 14 amino acids. V was shortened by 0 bases and J by 1 base, with 7 bases between the two germline ends. CDR1 and CDR2 (germline): SGDLS, YYNGEE. The CDR3: CASSVAPTNTEAFF. CDR3 bases: TGTGCCAGCAGCGTAGCTCCGACGAACACTGAAGCTTTCTTT.

This clone was recorded a few times. The chain uses TRBV5-4 and TRBJ2-2; 11 nucleotides match TRBD2. Germline V lookup: CDR1 SGHNT, CDR2 YYREEE (reference sequence). V gave up 3 bases and J gave up 7 bases; unmatched junction bases: 11. This CDR3 is 17 amino acids long. The CDR3 region has the DNA TGTGCCAGCAGCTCAGTGACTAGCGGGGTAACGGGCGGGGAGCTGTTTTTT. Protein product: CASSSVTSGVTGGELFF.

The chain carries TRBV7-9 and TRBJ2-2; D is possibly TRBD1 (5 bases). V was cut by 5 bases and J by 7 bases, with 8 bases left in between. CDR1 is SEHNR, CDR2 FQNEAQ, per germline (reference sequence). There are 12 residues in the CDR3. CDR3 sequence: CASSRDSGELFF. The CDR3 coding sequence is TGTGCCAGCAGCCGTGACAGCGGGGAGCTGTTTTTT.

This sequence joins TRBV6-6 and TRBJ2-4, with D possibly matching TRBD2 (6 bases). The germline V gene encodes CDR1 MNHNY and CDR2 SVGAGI (reference sequence). The ends were cut back, 6 bases at V and 5 bases at J, with 14 bases in the middle. The CDR3 totals 14 residues. DNA for the CDR3: TGTGCCAGCAGCCCTGGGGGGTACGAAAACATTCAGTACTTC. It is translated as CASSPGGYENIQYF.

This clone was found a few times. The J gene is TRBJ2-1, the V gene TRBV9, with D maybe TRBD1 (7 bases). The V end lost 3 bases, the J end lost 3 bases, and 16 bases lay between the germline ends. This CDR3 has 16 residues. Germline V CDR1 and CDR2: SGDLS, YYNGEE. The CDR3, as DNA: TGTGCCAGCAGCGGACTAGAAGGGGGCAACTACAATGAGCAGTTCTTC. It translates to CASSGLEGGNYNEQFF.

The chain is built from TRBV28 and TRBJ2-3, with D uncertain. Germline lookup yields CDR1 MDHEN and CDR2 SYDVKM. Deletions cut 5 bases from V and 1 base from J, with 7 bases between. This CDR3 has 13 residues. This CDR3 is CASSRAGTDTQYF. CDR3 nucleotide sequence: TGTGCCAGCAGTCGTGCTGGCACAGATACGCAGTATTTT.

The chain recombines TRBV27 with TRBJ2-3; no firm D call. V was pared by 4 bases and J by 12 bases, with 17 bases between. The CDR3 has 13 residues. Germline V CDR1 and CDR2: MNHEY, SMNVEV (reference sequence). The CDR3 here is CASSSILVGAQYF. The CDR3 DNA is TGTGCCAGCAGTTCAATTCTTGTGGGTGCCCAGTATTTT.

The CDR3 region is CASSPGQSIGEQYF. The CDR3 nucleotides are TGCGCCAGCAGTCCGGGACAGAGCATCGGCGAGCAGTACTTC. The V call is TRBV10-1, the J call TRBJ2-7; 7 positions agree with TRBD1. Trimming removed 5 bases from V and 6 bases from J; junction bases left unmatched: 10. Germline V gene lookup returns CDR1 WNHNN and CDR2 SYGVQD (reference sequence). CDR3 length: 14 residues.

The genes are TRBV4-1 and TRBJ2-3; TRBD2 aligns across 8 bases. CDR1 and CDR2 from the germline V gene are MGHRA and YSYEKL. The CDR3 has 16 amino acids. V was clipped by 4 bases and J by 0 bases; unmatched bases: 6. For the CDR3, the DNA is TGCGCCAGCAGCCTTAGACAGCGGGGGAGCACAGATACGCAGTATTTT. Translated, it gives CASSLRQRGSTDTQYF.

Of note for this clone: Possible read error: a much larger clone is one base away. This chain uses TRBV7-9 with TRBJ1-1; no clear D gene. The germline CDR1 and CDR2 sequences are SEHNR and FQNEAQ (reference sequence). V was pared by 0 bases and J by 5 bases, with 1 base between. The CDR3 extends over 11 amino acids. Here the CDR3 reads CASSLATEAFF. The CDR3 nucleotides read TGTGCCAGCAGCTTAGCAACTGAAGCTTTCTTT.

This clone appeared many times. This chain connects TRBV15 to TRBJ2-3, with D uncertain. The ends were cut back, 5 bases at V and 6 bases at J, with 12 bases in the middle. The CDR3 runs to 13 residues. Germline CDR1 reads LNHNV; CDR2 reads YYDKDF (reference sequence). This CDR3 is CATSRRYADTQYF. The CDR3 DNA reads as TGTGCCACCAGCCGACGTTATGCGGATACGCAGTATTTT. The whole variable domain, remainder taken from reference TRBV15 and TRBJ2-3, is DAMVIQNPRYQVTQFGKPVTLSCSQTLNHNVMYWYQQKSSQAPKLLFHYYDKDFNNEADTPDNFQSRRPNTSFCFLDIRSPGLGDTAMYLCATSRRYADTQYFGPGTRLTVL.

This clone was counted a few times. V and J are TRBV7-2 and TRBJ2-1, with 7 bases fitting TRBD2. J gave up 9 bases and V 4 bases, and 6 bases lay outside the gene matches. This CDR3 has 13 residues. CDR1 is SGHTA and CDR2 is FQGNSA in the germline V gene. Here the CDR3 DNA reads TGTGCCAGCAGCTCCTCTAGCGGTACTGAGCAGTTCTTC. It codes for CASSSSSGTEQFF.

This clone has just a few counts. The chain employs TRBV6-6 and TRBJ2-3, with D tentatively TRBD2 (6 bases). Trimming took 8 bases from V and 3 from J, leaving 12 bases between them. The CDR3 is made up of 13 amino acids. CDR1 MNHNY and CDR2 SVGAGI come from the germline V gene (reference sequence). The CDR3 is CASRRRATDTQYF. The DNA for the CDR3 is TGTGCCAGCCGGAGGAGGGCGACAGATACGCAGTATTTT.

This clone was seen many times. V usage is TRBV10-3 and J usage is TRBJ2-1; D might be TRBD1 (5 bases). Trimming removed 0 bases from V and 9 bases from J, with 6 bases in between. The CDR3 has 12 residues. Germline CDR1 reads ENHRY; CDR2 reads SYGVKD. Written as DNA, the CDR3 is TGTGCCATCAGTGAGTCGGGGCGTGAGCAGTTCTTC. The encoded protein is CAISESGREQFF.

This clone occurred a few times. The V gene is TRBV19, the J gene TRBJ2-2; 7 bases are shared with TRBD1. The germline gives CDR1 LNHDA, CDR2 SQIVND (reference sequence). V was pared by 7 bases and J by 2 bases, with 4 bases of the junction left unmatched. This CDR3 region has 14 residues. The CDR3 region has the DNA TGTGCCAGTATTCGACAGGGCAACACCGGGGAGCTGTTTTTT. This encodes CASIRQGNTGELFF.